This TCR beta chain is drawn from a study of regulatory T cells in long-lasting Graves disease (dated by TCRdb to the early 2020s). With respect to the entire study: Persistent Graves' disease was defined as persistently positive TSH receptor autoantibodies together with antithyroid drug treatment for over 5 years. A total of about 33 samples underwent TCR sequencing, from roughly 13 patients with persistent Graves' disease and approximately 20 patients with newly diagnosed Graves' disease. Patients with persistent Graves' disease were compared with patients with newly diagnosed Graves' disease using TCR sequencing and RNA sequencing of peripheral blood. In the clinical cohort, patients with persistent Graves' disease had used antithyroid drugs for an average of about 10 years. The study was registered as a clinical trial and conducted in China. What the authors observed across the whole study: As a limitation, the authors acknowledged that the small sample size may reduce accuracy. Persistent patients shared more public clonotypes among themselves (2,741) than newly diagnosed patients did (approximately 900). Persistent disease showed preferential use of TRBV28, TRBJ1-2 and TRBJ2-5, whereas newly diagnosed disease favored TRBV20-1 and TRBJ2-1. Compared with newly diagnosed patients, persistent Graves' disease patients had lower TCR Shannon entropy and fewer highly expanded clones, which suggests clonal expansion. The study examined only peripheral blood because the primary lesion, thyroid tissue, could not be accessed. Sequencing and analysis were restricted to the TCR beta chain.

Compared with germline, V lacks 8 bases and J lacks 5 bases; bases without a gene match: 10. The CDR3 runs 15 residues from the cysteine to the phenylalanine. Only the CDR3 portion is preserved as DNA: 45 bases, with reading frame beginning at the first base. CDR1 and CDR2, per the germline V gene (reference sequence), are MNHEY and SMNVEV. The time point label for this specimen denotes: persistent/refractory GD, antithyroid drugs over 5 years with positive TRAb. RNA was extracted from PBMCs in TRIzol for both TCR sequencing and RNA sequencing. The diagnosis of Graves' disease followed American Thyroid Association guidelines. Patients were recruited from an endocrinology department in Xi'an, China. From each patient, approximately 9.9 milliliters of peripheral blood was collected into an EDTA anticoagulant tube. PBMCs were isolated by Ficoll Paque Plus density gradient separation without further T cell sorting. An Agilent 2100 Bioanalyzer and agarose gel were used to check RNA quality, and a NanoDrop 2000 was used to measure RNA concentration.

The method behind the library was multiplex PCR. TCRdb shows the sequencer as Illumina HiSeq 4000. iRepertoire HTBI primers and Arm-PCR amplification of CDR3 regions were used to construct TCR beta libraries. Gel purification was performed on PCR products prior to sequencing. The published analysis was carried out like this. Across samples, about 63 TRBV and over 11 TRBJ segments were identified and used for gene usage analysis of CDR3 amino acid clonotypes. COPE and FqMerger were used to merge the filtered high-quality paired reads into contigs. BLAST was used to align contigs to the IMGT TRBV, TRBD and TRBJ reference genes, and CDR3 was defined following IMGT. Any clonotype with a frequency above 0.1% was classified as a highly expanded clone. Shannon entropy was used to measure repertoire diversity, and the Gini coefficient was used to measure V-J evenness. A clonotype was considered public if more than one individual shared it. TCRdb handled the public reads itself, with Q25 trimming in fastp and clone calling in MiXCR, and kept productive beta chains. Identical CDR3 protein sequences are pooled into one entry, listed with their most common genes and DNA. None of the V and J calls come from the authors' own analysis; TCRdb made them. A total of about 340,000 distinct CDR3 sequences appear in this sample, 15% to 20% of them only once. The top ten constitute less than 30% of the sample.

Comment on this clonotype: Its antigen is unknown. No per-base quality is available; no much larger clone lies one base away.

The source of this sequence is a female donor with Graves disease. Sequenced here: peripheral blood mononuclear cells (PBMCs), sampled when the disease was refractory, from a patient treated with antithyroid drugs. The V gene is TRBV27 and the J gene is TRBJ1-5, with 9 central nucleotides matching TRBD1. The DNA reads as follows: TGTGCCAGCGGTTGGACAGGGGAAAAAGATCAGCCCCAGCATTTT. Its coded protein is CASGWTGEKDQPQHF.